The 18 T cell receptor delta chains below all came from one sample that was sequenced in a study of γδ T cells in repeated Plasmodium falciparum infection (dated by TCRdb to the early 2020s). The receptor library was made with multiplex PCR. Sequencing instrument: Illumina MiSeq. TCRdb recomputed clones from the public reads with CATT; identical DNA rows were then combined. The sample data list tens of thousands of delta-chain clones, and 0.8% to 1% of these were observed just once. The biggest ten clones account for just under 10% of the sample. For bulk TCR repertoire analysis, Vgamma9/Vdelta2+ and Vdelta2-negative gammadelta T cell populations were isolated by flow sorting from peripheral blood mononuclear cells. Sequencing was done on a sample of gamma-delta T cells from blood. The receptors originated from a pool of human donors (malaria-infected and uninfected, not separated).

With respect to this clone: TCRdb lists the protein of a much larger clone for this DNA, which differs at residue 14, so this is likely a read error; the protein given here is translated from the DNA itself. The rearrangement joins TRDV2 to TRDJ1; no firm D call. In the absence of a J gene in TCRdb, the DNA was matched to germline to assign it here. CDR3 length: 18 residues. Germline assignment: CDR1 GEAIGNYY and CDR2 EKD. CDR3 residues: CACDSLLTRTLDTGKLIF. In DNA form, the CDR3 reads TGTGCCTGTGACTCCTTACTCACACGGACACTTGACACCGGTAAACTCATCTTT.

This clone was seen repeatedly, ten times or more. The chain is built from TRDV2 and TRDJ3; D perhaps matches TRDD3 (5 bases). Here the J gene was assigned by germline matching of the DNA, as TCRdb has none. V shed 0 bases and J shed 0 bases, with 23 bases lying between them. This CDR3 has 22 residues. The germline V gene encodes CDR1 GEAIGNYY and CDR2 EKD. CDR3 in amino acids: CACDTARTASWESSWDTRQMFF. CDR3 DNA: TGTGCCTGTGACACCGCCCGCACTGCGTCCTGGGAGAGCTCCTGGGACACCCGACAGATGTTTTTC.

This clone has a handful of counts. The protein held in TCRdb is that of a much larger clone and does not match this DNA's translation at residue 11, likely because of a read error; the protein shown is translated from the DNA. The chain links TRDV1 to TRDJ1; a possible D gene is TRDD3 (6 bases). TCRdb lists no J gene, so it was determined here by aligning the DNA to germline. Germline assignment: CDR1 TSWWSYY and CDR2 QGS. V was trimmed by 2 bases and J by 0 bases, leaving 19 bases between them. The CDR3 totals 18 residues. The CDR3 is CALGEWGSDPMYTDKLIF. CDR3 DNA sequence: TGTGCTCTTGGGGAATGGGGATCGGATCCCATGTACACCGATAAACTCATCTTT.

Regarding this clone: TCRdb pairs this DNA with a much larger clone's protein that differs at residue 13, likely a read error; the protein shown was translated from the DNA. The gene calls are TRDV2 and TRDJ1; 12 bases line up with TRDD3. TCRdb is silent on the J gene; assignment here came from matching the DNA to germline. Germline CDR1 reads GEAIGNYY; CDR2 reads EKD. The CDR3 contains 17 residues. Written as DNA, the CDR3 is TGTGCCTGTGACACCGGCCCTGGGGGATACGAAACCGGTAAACTCATCTTT. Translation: CACDTGPGGYETGKLIF.

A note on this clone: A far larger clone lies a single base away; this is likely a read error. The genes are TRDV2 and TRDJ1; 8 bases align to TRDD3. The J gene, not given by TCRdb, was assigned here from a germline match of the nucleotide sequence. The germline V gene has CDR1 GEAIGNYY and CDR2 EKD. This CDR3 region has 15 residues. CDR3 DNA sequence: TGCGCCTGTGACCCCCTGGGGGAGTTCCGCGATAAACTCATCTTT. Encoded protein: CACDPLGEFRDKLIF.

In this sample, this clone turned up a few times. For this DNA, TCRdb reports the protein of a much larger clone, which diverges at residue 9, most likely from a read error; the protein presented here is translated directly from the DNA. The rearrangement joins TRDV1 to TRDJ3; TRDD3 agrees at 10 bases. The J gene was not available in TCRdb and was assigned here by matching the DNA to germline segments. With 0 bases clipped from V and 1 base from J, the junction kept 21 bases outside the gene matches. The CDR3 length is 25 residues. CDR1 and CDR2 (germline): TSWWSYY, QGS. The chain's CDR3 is CALGELPFPYMGTGGFSWDTRQMFF. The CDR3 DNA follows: TGTGCTCTTGGGGAACTCCCTTTTCCCTATATGGGTACTGGGGGATTTTCCTGGGACACCCGACAGATGTTTTTC.

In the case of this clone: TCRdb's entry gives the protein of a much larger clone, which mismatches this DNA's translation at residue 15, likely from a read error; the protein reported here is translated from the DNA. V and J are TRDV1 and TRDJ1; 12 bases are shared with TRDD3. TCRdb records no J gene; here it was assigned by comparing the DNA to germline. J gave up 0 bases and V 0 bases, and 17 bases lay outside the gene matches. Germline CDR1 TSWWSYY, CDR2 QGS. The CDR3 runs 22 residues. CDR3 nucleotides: TGTGCTCTTGGGGAACTAAGCTACAACGTCTTACTGGGGGATACTTACACCGATAAACTCATCTTT. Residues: CALGELSYNVLLGDTYTDKLIF.

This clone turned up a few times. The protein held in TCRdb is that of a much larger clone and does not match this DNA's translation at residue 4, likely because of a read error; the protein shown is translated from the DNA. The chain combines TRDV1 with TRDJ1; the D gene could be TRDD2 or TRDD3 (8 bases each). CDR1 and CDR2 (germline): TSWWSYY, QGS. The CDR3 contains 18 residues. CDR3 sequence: CALRDPPSYETGGYKLIF. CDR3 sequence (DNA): TGTGCTCTTAGGGATCCGCCTTCCTATGAGACTGGGGGGTATAAACTCATCTTT.

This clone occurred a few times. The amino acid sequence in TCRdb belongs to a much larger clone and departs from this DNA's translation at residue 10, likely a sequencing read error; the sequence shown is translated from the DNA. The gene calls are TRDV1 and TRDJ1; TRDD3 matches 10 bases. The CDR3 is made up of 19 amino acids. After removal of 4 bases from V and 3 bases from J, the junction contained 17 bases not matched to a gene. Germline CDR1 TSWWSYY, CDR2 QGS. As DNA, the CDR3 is TGTGCTCTTGGGGGATGGTACTGGGGGATGCCCGGCCCGTCCGATAAACTCATCTTT. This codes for CALGGWYWGMPGPSDKLIF.

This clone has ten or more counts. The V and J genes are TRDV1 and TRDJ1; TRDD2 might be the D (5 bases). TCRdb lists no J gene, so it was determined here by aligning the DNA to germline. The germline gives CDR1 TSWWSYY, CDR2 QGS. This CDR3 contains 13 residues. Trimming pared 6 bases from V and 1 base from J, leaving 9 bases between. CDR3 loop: CALGLPTTDKLIF. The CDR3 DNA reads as TGTGCTCTTGGCCTACCGACCACCGATAAACTCATCTTT.

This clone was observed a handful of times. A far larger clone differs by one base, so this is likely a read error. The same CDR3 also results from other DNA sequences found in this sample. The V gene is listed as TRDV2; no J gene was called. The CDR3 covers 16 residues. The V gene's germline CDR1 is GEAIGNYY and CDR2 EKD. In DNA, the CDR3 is TGTGCCTGTGACACCGTCACTCCGGGTTACACCGATAAACTCATCTTC. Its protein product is CACDTVTPGYTDKLIF.

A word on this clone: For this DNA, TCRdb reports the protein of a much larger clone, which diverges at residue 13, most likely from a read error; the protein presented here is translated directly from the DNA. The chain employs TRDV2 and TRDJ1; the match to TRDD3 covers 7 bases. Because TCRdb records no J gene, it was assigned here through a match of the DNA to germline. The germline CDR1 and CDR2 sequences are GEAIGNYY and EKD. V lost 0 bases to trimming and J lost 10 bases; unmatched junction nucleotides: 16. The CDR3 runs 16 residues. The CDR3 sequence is CACDTVGIMVAGRLIF. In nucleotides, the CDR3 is TGTGCCTGTGACACCGTGGGGATAATGGTCGCTGGTAGACTCATCTTT.

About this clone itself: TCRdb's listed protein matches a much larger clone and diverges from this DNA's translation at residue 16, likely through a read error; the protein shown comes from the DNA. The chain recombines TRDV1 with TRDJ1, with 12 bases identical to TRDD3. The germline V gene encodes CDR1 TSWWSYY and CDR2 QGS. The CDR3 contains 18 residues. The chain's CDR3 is CALGEPADWGIPADKPIF. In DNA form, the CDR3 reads TGTGCTCTTGGGGAACCGGCTGACTGGGGGATACCGGCCGATAAACCCATCTTT.

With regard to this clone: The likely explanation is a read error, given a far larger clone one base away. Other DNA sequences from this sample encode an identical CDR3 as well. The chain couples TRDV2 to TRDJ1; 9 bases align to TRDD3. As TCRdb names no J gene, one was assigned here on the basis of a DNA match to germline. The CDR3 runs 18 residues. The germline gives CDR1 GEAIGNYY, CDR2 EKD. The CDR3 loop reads CACDANGTGGLKVDKLIF. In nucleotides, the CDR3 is TGTGCTTGTGACGCCAACGGTACTGGGGGACTCAAGGTGGATAAACTCATCTTT.

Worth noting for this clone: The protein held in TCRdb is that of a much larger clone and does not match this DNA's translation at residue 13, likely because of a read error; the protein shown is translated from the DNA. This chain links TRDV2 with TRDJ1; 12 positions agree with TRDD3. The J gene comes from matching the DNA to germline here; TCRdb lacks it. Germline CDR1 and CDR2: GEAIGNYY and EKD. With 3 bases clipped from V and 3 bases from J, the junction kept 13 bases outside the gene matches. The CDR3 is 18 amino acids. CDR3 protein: CACDGLGDTGENPDKLIF. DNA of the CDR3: TGTGCCTGTGACGGACTGGGGGATACAGGGGAAAACCCCGATAAACTCATCTTT.

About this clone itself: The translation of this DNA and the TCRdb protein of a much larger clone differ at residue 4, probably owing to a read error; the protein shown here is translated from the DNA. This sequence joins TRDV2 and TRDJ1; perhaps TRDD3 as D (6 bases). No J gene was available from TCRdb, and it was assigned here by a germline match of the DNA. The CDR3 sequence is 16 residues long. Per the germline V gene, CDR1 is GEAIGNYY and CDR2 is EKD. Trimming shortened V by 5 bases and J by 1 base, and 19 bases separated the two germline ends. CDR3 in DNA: TGTGCCTGTGTGTTTACTGGGAAAGACTTCACCGATAAACTCATCTTT. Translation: CACVFTGKDFTDKLIF.

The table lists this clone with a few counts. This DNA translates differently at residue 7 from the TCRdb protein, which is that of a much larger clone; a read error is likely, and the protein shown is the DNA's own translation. In DNA form, the CDR3 reads TGTGCTCTTGGGGAACCGTCTCCTACTACCGGCCTCTGGGGCTGGGGACACACCGATAAACTCATCTTT. Residues: CALGEPSPTTGLWGWGHTDKLIF. This chain joins TRDV1 and TRDJ1; D possibly uses TRDD2 or TRDD3 (6 bases each). As TCRdb names no J gene, one was assigned here on the basis of a DNA match to germline. The V and J ends lost 1 base and 0 bases respectively, with 33 bases between them. The CDR3 length is 23 residues. Germline V gene data show CDR1 as TSWWSYY and CDR2 as QGS.

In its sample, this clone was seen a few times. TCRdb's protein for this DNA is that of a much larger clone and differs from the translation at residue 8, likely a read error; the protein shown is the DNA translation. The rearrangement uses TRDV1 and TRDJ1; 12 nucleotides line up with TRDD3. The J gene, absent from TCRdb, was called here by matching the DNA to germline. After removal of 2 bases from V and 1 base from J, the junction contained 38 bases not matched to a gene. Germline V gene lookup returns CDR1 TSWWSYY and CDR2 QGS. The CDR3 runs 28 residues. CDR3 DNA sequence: TGTGCTCTTGGGGAATCCACTCTCCTACCGGCCGTGGTGTACTGTGTACTGGGGGATACTCGATCCACCGATAAACTCATCTTT. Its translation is CALGESTLLPAVVYCVLGDTRSTDKLIF.